A selection of T cell receptor beta chains follows, all from one sample in a study of early T cells in non-severe SARS-CoV-2 infection. Via MiXCR, TCRdb re-called the 5' RACE reads, giving one row per CDR3 protein. The top ten hold 10% to 15% of the sample, which has roughly 34,000 distinct CDR3 sequences, approximately 6.9% seen once. The source was whole blood, collected at baseline. The receptors come from an adult who was a healthcare worker with PCR-confirmed SARS-CoV-2 infection or an uninfected control (not recorded which). The CDR3 runs from the conserved cysteine through the conserved F or W. D genes are given only for firm matches. Clone size is given for some rows only: seen once, a few or many times, or a class if the clone is expanded.

size: .; J: TRBJ2-1; length: 15; D: .; V: TRBV7-6; CDR3: CASSLDELSYNEQFF; DNA: TGTGCCAGCAGCCTCGACGAACTTTCCTACAATGAGCAGTTCTTC
size: many; J: TRBJ2-3; length: 12; D: .; V: TRBV11-2; CDR3: CASSLGGDTQYF; DNA: TGTGCCAGCAGCTTAGGGGGAGATACGCAGTATTTT
size: few; J: TRBJ1-1; length: 13; D: .; V: TRBV6-2/TRBV6-3; CDR3: CASRPPGSTEAFF; DNA: TGTGCCAGCAGGCCCCCAGGGTCCACTGAAGCTTTCTTT
size: many; J: TRBJ2-7; length: 13; D: .; V: TRBV7-6; CDR3: CASSHPDISEQYF; DNA: TGTGCCAGCAGCCATCCCGACATTTCCGAGCAGTACTTC
size: many; J: TRBJ1-1; length: 14; D: .; V: TRBV2; CDR3: CASSEGPGGTEAFF; DNA: TGTGCCAGCAGTGAAGGACCGGGCGGCACTGAAGCTTTCTTT
size: .; J: TRBJ1-1; length: 14; D: TRBD1; V: TRBV7-9; CDR3: CASSLVSGQDEAFF; DNA: TGTGCCAGCAGCTTAGTGTCGGGACAGGATGAAGCTTTCTTT
size: few; J: TRBJ1-1; length: 14; D: TRBD1; V: TRBV28; CDR3: CASSLLRQGKEAFF; DNA: TGTGCCAGCAGTCTTCTACGACAGGGGAAGGAAGCTTTCTTT
size: many; J: TRBJ2-1; length: 14; D: .; V: TRBV6-2/TRBV6-3; CDR3: CATNPSYYNNEQFF; DNA: TGTGCAACGAACCCGTCCTACTACAACAATGAGCAGTTCTTC
size: few; J: TRBJ2-3; length: 13; D: .; V: TRBV7-6; CDR3: CASSLPSTDTQYF; DNA: TGTGCCAGCAGCTTACCAAGCACAGATACGCAGTATTTT
size: many; J: TRBJ2-1; length: 19; D: .; V: TRBV10-1; CDR3: CASNPGFDLLMSPYNEQFF; DNA: TGCGCCAGCAATCCCGGCTTCGACCTCCTTATGTCCCCTTACAATGAGCAGTTCTTC
size: few; J: TRBJ1-4; length: 15; D: .; V: TRBV18; CDR3: CASSPLTRSSEKLFF; DNA: TGTGCCAGCTCACCATTAACTCGAAGTTCCGAAAAACTGTTTTTT
size: many; J: TRBJ2-1; length: 13; D: .; V: TRBV30; CDR3: CAWSVEGSNEQFF; DNA: TGTGCCTGGAGTGTAGAGGGATCCAATGAGCAGTTCTTC
size: .; J: TRBJ1-1; length: 17; D: .; V: TRBV6-5; CDR3: CASSYSIGIPANTEAFF; DNA: TGTGCCAGCAGTTACTCGATAGGGATTCCCGCTAACACTGAAGCTTTCTTT
size: many; J: TRBJ2-1; length: 15; D: TRBD2; V: TRBV7-8; CDR3: CASSFSSGLYNEQFF; DNA: TGTGCCAGCAGCTTCTCTAGCGGGCTATACAATGAGCAGTTCTTC
size: .; J: TRBJ2-3; length: 15; D: TRBD2; V: TRBV18; CDR3: CASSGLAGVTDTQYF; DNA: TGTGCCAGCTCGGGACTAGCGGGAGTAACAGATACGCAGTATTTT
size: few; J: TRBJ2-1; length: 16; D: TRBD2; V: TRBV12-3/TRBV12-4; CDR3: CASSLIWGRASHEQFF; DNA: TGTGCCAGCAGTTTAATATGGGGGAGGGCGTCCCATGAGCAGTTCTTC
size: many; J: TRBJ2-1; length: 10; D: .; V: TRBV12-3/TRBV12-4; CDR3: CASSFVEQFF; DNA: TGTGCCAGCAGTTTTGTTGAGCAGTTCTTC
size: many; J: TRBJ1-1; length: 13; D: .; V: TRBV7-2; CDR3: CASSVQENTEAFF; DNA: TGTGCCAGCAGCGTACAGGAGAACACTGAAGCTTTCTTT